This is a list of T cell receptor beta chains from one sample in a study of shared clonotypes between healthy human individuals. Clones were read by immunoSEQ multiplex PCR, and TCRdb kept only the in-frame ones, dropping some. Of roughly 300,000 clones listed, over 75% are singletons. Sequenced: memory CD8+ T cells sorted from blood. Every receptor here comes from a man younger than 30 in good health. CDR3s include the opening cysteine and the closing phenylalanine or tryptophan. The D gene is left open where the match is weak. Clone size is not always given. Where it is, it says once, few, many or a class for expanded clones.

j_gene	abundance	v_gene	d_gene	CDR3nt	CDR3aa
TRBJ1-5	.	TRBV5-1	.	TGCGCCAGCAGGGCGACAGAATCTCAGCCCCAGCATTTT	CASRATESQPQHF
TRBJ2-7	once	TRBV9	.	TGTGCCAGCAGCGTTAGTGCGGGTGAAGGTTTCTACGAGCAGTACTTC	CASSVSAGEGFYEQYF
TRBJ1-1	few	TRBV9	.	TGTGCCAGCAGCGCTTTAGAGCTACCAAACACTGAAGCTTTCTTT	CASSALELPNTEAFF
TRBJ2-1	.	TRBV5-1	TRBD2	TGCGCCAGCAGCTTGGAAAGCGGGGGGCTCTACAATGAGCAGTTCTTC	CASSLESGGLYNEQFF
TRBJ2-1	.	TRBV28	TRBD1	TGTGCCAGCAGTTCTTTGGGGACAGGGGACAATGAGCAGTTCTTC	CASSSLGTGDNEQFF
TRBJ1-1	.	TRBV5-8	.	TGTGCCAGCAGACCTTATACTGAAGCTTTCTTT	CASRPYTEAFF
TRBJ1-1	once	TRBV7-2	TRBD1	TGTGCCAGCAGCGCACAGGGGGCGTACACTGAAGCTTTCTTT	CASSAQGAYTEAFF
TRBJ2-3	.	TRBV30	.	TGTGCCTGGAGTGAACCGACAGATACGCAGTATTTT	CAWSEPTDTQYF
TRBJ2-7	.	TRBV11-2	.	TGTGCCAGCAGCTTAGTGGAAGTCAGGCCCTCCTACGAGCAGTACTTC	CASSLVEVRPSYEQYF
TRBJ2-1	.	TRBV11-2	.	TGTGCCAGCAGCCTCGAGGAATGGGCCTACAATGAGCAGTTCTTC	CASSLEEWAYNEQFF
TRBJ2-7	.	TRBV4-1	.	TGCGCCAGCAGCCAACCCGGAGGGCGCGAGCAGTACTTC	CASSQPGGREQYF
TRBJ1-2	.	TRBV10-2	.	TGCGCCAGCAGTGTGGCCGGGACGGATGTCTATGGCTACACCTTC	CASSVAGTDVYGYTF
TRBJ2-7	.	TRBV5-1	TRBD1	TGCGCCAGCAGCTTGGCCTTGGGACAGGGGAGGTACGAGCAGTACTTC	CASSLALGQGRYEQYF
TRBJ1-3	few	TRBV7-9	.	TGTGCCAGCAGGAAGGGATCCGGAAACACCATATATTTT	CASRKGSGNTIYF
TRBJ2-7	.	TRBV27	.	TGTGCCAGCAGTTTACGAATGTCGTCACCCATGCCGGAATACGAGCAGTACTTC	CASSLRMSSPMPEYEQYF
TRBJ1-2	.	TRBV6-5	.	TGTGCCAGCAGTTACGGAGATGGCTACACCTTC	CASSYGDGYTF
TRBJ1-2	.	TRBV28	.	TGTGCCAGCAGCACCCCCCGGGAGGGGAGCGATGGCTACACCTTC	CASSTPREGSDGYTF
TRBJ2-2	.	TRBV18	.	TGTGCCAGCCCTACTTCGGACACCGGGGAGCTGTTTTTT	CASPTSDTGELFF
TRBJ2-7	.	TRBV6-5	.	TGTGCCAGCAGTTTAGGGGTTTCCTACGAGCAGTACTTC	CASSLGVSYEQYF
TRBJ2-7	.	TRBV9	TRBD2	TGTGCCAGCAGCGTTAGTGGCGGGAGTGAGTACGAGCAGTACTTC	CASSVSGGSEYEQYF
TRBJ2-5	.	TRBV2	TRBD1	TGTGCCAGCAAGAACCCGAGGGGGCGGGAGACCCAGTACTTC	CASKNPRGRETQYF
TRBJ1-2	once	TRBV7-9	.	TGTGCCAGCAGCCCTCCCGGGACACTTACGATTAACTATGGCTACACCTTC	CASSPPGTLTINYGYTF
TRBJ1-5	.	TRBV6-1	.	TGTGCCAGCAGTGAAGCGCGGCTGAAAGGACAGCCCCAGCATTTT	CASSEARLKGQPQHF
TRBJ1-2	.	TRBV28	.	TGTGCCAGCACTGGGGCCAACTATGGCTACACCTTC	CASTGANYGYTF
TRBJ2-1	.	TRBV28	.	TGTGCCAGCAGTCCCGGCCGGCCTTACAATGAGCAGTTCTTC	CASSPGRPYNEQFF
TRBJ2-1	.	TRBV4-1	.	TGCGCCAGCAGCCAAGGGTCGGTATCCAATGAGCAGTTCTTC	CASSQGSVSNEQFF
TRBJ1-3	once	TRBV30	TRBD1	TGTGCCTGGAGTCTCCAGAGGACAGGGGATAACACCATATATTTT	CAWSLQRTGDNTIYF
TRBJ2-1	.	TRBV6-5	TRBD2	TGTGCCAGCAGTTACACTAGCGGATTGTCCTACAATGAGCAGTTCTTC	CASSYTSGLSYNEQFF
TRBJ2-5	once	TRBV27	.	TGTGCCAGCAGTCCCACCGGACAGTTAGGGACCCAGTACTTC	CASSPTGQLGTQYF
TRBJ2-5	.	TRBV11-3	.	TGTGCCAGCAGCTCATTGGCGTTCCAAGAGACCCAGTACTTC	CASSSLAFQETQYF
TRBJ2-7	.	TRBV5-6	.	TGTGCCAGCAGCTTCGGGCAGGCAGGCTACGAGCAGTACTTC	CASSFGQAGYEQYF
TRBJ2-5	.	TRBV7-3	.	TGTGCCAGCAGCTTACAGGTTGGAGTTGGAGAGACCCAGTACTTC	CASSLQVGVGETQYF
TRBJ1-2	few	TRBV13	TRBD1	TGTGCCAGCAGCTTACAGGGGGCACGTGGCTACACCTTC	CASSLQGARGYTF
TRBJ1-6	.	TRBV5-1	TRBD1	TGCGCCAGCAGCTTGGAAGGGGGCACTTCACCCCTCCACTTT	CASSLEGGTSPLHF
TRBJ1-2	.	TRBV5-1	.	TGCGCCAGCAGCTTGGCCGGCTCCGAATCCTACAACTATGGCTACACCTTC	CASSLAGSESYNYGYTF
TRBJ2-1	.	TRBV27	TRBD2	TGTGCCAGCAGCCGGACTAGCATTTACTCCTACAATGAGCAGTTCTTC	CASSRTSIYSYNEQFF
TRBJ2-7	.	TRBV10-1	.	TGCGCCAGCAGTCCGGACGTATACGAGCAGTACTTC	CASSPDVYEQYF
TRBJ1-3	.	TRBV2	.	TGTGCCAGCAGTGACCCAAGCTCTGGAAACACCATATATTTT	CASSDPSSGNTIYF
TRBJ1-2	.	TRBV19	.	TGTGCCAGTAGTCTGGTCTTTATGGACGGCTACACCTTC	CASSLVFMDGYTF
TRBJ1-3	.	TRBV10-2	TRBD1	TGCGCCAGCAGTGGTGGAACAGGGGGCTCAGCTGGAAACACCATATATTTT	CASSGGTGGSAGNTIYF
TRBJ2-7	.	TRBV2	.	TGTGCCAGCAGTGAGCCAGGGAACTACGAGCAGTACTTC	CASSEPGNYEQYF
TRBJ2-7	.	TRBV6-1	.	TGTGCCAGCGCGGCGGGTAGCTCCTACGAGCAGTACTTC	CASAAGSSYEQYF
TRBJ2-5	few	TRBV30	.	TGTGCCTGGAGTCCTCTAACCGGGACCAAAGAGACCCAGTACTTC	CAWSPLTGTKETQYF
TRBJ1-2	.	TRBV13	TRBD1	TGTGCCAGCAGCGGAAGCCAGGGGGCCCTACTTAACTATGGCTACACCTTC	CASSGSQGALLNYGYTF
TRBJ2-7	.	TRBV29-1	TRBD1	TGCAGCGTTGTGGGACAGTCCTACGAGCAGTACTTC	CSVVGQSYEQYF
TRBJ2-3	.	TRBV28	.	TGTGCCAGCGCGGCGGTAGGCACAGATACGCAGTATTTT	CASAAVGTDTQYF
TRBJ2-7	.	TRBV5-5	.	TGTGCCAGCAGCTGGCTAGGGACGACATCCTACGAGCAGTACTTC	CASSWLGTTSYEQYF